This is a list of T cell receptor beta chains from one sample in a study of T cell repertoires in urothelial bladder cancer. Clones were read by immunoSEQ multiplex PCR, and TCRdb kept only the in-frame ones, dropping some. The sample has about 6,600 clones, 71% seen once. What was sequenced was tumor-infiltrating cells from bladder cancer. These receptors were collected from a human donor with urothelial carcinoma. The CDR3 runs from the conserved cysteine through the conserved F or W. D genes are given only for firm matches. Expanded clones are given a class, and other clones once, few, many or no size at all.

.	.	TRBV6-5	TRBJ2-3	TGTGCCAGCAGAAGATCCCTTTTCGGGGATACGCAGTATTTT	CASRRSLFGDTQYF
TRBD1	.	TRBV7-6	TRBJ1-3	TGTGCATCCCAGGGGGCGAATATTGTAGGAAACACCATATATTTT	CASQGANIVGNTIYF
.	.	TRBV7-8	TRBJ2-2	TGTGCCAGCAGCTTCAACCAGGGTACCGGGGAGCTGTTTTTT	CASSFNQGTGELFF
TRBD1	once	TRBV30	TRBJ1-3	TGCACAGGGGGACCGCACTCTGGAAACACCATATATTTT	CTGGPHSGNTIYF
.	.	TRBV2	TRBJ2-1	TGTGCCAGCAGTGAAGGCAATGAGCAGTTCTTC	CASSEGNEQFF
TRBD1	.	TRBV4-1	TRBJ2-5	TGCGCCAGCAGCCCCCTCCCACAGGGGTTGAGGGAGACCCAGTACTTC	CASSPLPQGLRETQYF
TRBD2	.	TRBV7-6	TRBJ2-1	TGTGCCAGCAGCTTAGGGGGGGGGTTAAGCTCCTACAATGAGCAGTTCTTC	CASSLGGGLSSYNEQFF
.	.	TRBV7-2	TRBJ1-3	TGTGCCAGCAGCCTCGACTTCTCCGGAAACACCATATATTTT	CASSLDFSGNTIYF
.	once	TRBV22-1	TRBJ1-1	TGTCCTGGGAGCGCACGCAGGGGTGATGGTGACGCTGAAGCTTTCTTT	CPGSARRGDGDAEAFF
TRBD1	once	TRBV5-1	TRBJ2-1	TGCGCCAGCAGCTTTCTACAGGGGGCGGGAAGCGATGAGCAGTTCTTC	CASSFLQGAGSDEQFF
TRBD2	.	TRBV5-4	TRBJ2-3	TGTGCCAGCAGCTTGGCAGCGGGGGGCCCTATGTCCACAGATACGCAGTATTTT	CASSLAAGGPMSTDTQYF
.	few	TRBV5-1	TRBJ2-1	TGCGCCAGCAGCTACGGACCTAGGAACTACAATGAGCAGTTCTTC	CASSYGPRNYNEQFF
TRBD1	.	TRBV19	TRBJ2-1	TGTGCCAGTAGTAGTCAGGGGGATTACAATGAGCAGTTCTTC	CASSSQGDYNEQFF
.	.	TRBV2	TRBJ1-5	TGTGCCAGCAGTGAGAACAGGCATGAGCCCCAGCATTTT	CASSENRHEPQHF
.	.	TRBV6-5	TRBJ1-5	TGTGCCAGTCAGGGGTATAGCAATCAGCCCCAGCATTTT	CASQGYSNQPQHF
TRBD1	once	TRBV28	TRBJ1-1	TGTGCCAGCAGACCTCCTCCGGGACAGATTAACACTGAAGCTTTCTTT	CASRPPPGQINTEAFF
TRBD2	.	TRBV7-8	TRBJ2-2	TGTGCCAGCAGCTTAGATAGCGGGGGGTTAACCGGGGAGCTGTTTTTT	CASSLDSGGLTGELFF
.	.	TRBV5-6	TRBJ2-3	TGTGCCAGCAGCTTTAGCACGGGGCTTTCCGATACGCAGTATTTT	CASSFSTGLSDTQYF
.	.	TRBV6-5	TRBJ2-5	TGTGCCAGCAGTTACTCGATCTTGCAAGAGACCCAGTACTTC	CASSYSILQETQYF
TRBD1	.	TRBV5-5	TRBJ1-4	TGTGCCAGCAGCTTACTCCCGGGACAGCTAAATGAAAAACTGTTTTTT	CASSLLPGQLNEKLFF
.	.	TRBV7-6	TRBJ1-3	TGTGCCAGCAGCCCGACGGGGGGAGGGATTGGAAACACCATATATTTT	CASSPTGGGIGNTIYF
.	.	TRBV2	TRBJ2-7	TGTGCCAGCAGGGACTTCACCTACGAGCAGTACTTC	CASRDFTYEQYF
.	.	TRBV14	TRBJ2-5	TGTGCCAGCAGTAGGACGATCCAAGAGACCCAGTACTTC	CASSRTIQETQYF
TRBD1	.	TRBV2	TRBJ1-3	TGTGCCAGCAGTTCCCAGGGGGCTGGAAACACCATATATTTT	CASSSQGAGNTIYF
.	.	TRBV19	TRBJ2-2	TGTGCCAGTAGTGAGGCAGTCATAAACACCGGGGAGCTGTTTTTT	CASSEAVINTGELFF
TRBD2	.	TRBV6-1	TRBJ2-3	TGTGCCAGCAGGACTAGCGCCTCCACAGATACGCAGTATTTT	CASRTSASTDTQYF
TRBD1	.	TRBV2	TRBJ1-4	TGTGCCAGCAGGGACAGGTTGGGTGAAAAACTGTTTTTT	CASRDRLGEKLFF
.	.	TRBV30	TRBJ2-7	TGTGCCTGGAGTTATGGGGTAGAGCAGTACTTC	CAWSYGVEQYF
TRBD1	.	TRBV7-9	TRBJ2-1	TGTGCCAGCAGGTCTACCCAACAGGGGCCTAAACTCAATGAGCAGTTCTTC	CASRSTQQGPKLNEQFF
.	.	TRBV5-1	TRBJ2-7	TGCGCCAGCAACGAAGTCGGTACCTACGAGCAGTACTTC	CASNEVGTYEQYF
TRBD1	.	TRBV30	TRBJ1-6	TGTGCCTGGAGTGTGTCAGGGGGTCCTAATTCACCCCTCCACTTT	CAWSVSGGPNSPLHF
.	.	TRBV7-3	TRBJ2-3	TGTGCCAGCAGCTTAGGAGGGGGGAGAATGGATACGCAGTATTTT	CASSLGGGRMDTQYF
.	.	TRBV11-2	TRBJ2-3	TGTGCCAGCAGCGGTTCTGCAGATACGCAGTATTTT	CASSGSADTQYF
TRBD1	.	TRBV28	TRBJ1-6	TGTGCCAGCAGTTCCCGGGACAGGGTACTTAATTCACCCCTCCACTTT	CASSSRDRVLNSPLHF
TRBD1	few	TRBV6-5	TRBJ2-5	TGTGCCAGCAGTTACGGGACAGGGGGCCTGGAGACCCAGTACTTC	CASSYGTGGLETQYF
.	.	TRBV25-1	TRBJ1-4	TGTGCCAGCAGTTCGTATGGGGCGGAAAAACTGTTTTTT	CASSSYGAEKLFF
.	.	TRBV1	TRBJ2-7	TGCACCAGCAGCCATACACAGGCTTCTACTCTGGGGGAGCAGTACTTC	CTSSHTQASTLGEQYF
.	.	TRBV29-1	TRBJ1-4	TGCAGCGTTGGGGAACAGGCGGGTGAAAAACTGTTTTTT	CSVGEQAGEKLFF
.	.	TRBV7-9	TRBJ2-2	TGTGCCAGCAGCTTATCCCGCGACACCGGGGAGCTGTTTTTT	CASSLSRDTGELFF
TRBD1	.	TRBV30	TRBJ1-2	TGTGCCTGGACAAAGGGGGCCTATGGCTACACCTTC	CAWTKGAYGYTF
.	.	TRBV11-2	TRBJ2-1	TGTGCCAGCAGCTTCTCGCGGGGAGTTCGGGAGCAGTTCTTC	CASSFSRGVREQFF
.	.	TRBV9	TRBJ1-6	TGTGCCAGCAGCCCGAGGAGGGTACCCAATTCACCCCTCCACTTT	CASSPRRVPNSPLHF
.	.	TRBV2	TRBJ2-1	TGTGCCAGAAGAGACACACGTAATAACAATGAGCAGTTCTTC	CARRDTRNNNEQFF
.	.	TRBV11-2	TRBJ2-5	TGTGCCAGCAGCTTATGGCGGACAGAGACCCAGTACTTC	CASSLWRTETQYF
.	.	TRBV7-9	TRBJ2-1	TGTGCCAGCAGCCGTACAGGGAGGGCGAATGAGCAGTTCTTC	CASSRTGRANEQFF
.	.	TRBV28	TRBJ2-7	TGTGCCAGCAGTTTTTCTAGTGAGACCATCTACGAGCAGTACTTC	CASSFSSETIYEQYF
TRBD1	.	TRBV5-1	TRBJ1-1	TGCGCCAGCAGCCCTGGACAGGGAATGAGCACTGAAGCTTTCTTT	CASSPGQGMSTEAFF
.	few	TRBV18	TRBJ2-2	TGTGCCAGCTCACCGGGCCAGATTAACACCGGGGAGCTGTTTTTT	CASSPGQINTGELFF